This T cell receptor (beta chain) was sequenced during a study of T cell changes during pregnancy in multiple sclerosis. V lost 0 bases to trimming and J lost 6 bases, with 9 bases between them. Germline V gives CDR1 LNHNV, CDR2 YYDKDF (reference sequence). The CDR3 is made up of 14 amino acids. Profiled with immunoSEQ multiplex PCR; TCRdb holds only in-frame clones, not every one. Of about 110,000 clones detected, just under 95% appear once; the ten largest clones hold approximately 1.5%. This specimen was peripheral blood, taken after pregnancy. This TCR was sampled from a female donor with multiple sclerosis, enrolled in a pregnancy study. The chain is built from TRBV15 and TRBJ1-5; D is uncertain. The DNA of the CDR3 is TGTGCCACCAGCAGAGATAAGCGGGGTCAGCCCCAGCATTTT. Encoded protein: CATSRDKRGQPQHF.